These 30 T cell receptor beta chains originate from one sample sequenced in a study of OX40 agonist ivuxolimab in advanced cancers. Repertoires were generated with immunoSEQ multiplex PCR, while TCRdb's copy carries only in-frame clones and drops some. The sample has approximately 130,000 clones; about 92% are singletons. Sequencing was performed on CD4+ or CD8+ T cells sorted from blood, taken in a trial of the OX40 agonist ivuxolimab. All receptors derive from an adult with an advanced solid tumor such as melanoma, head and neck, liver or kidney cancer.

The CDR3 DNA follows: TGTGCCAGCAACCTGGGACAGGGCGGGTCCGGGGAGCTGTTTTTT. It is translated as CASNLGQGGSGELFF. The rearrangement uses TRBV9 and TRBJ2-2; 9 positions agree with TRBD1. Looked up from germline, CDR1 is SGDLS and CDR2 is YYNGEE. The CDR3 contains 15 residues. Losses at the gene ends were 6 bases for V and 6 bases for J; bases not matched to a gene: 9.

CDR3 DNA sequence: TGTGCCAGCAGCTTGAATGGGGCCCTAGGACGGCGAACCTACAATGAGCAGTTCTTC. As protein: CASSLNGALGRRTYNEQFF. This chain links TRBV11-1 with TRBJ2-1, with a tentative D call TRBD1 (5 bases). The CDR3 consists of 19 residues. V was trimmed by 3 bases and J by 2 bases, leaving 23 bases between them. Germline values: CDR1 SGHAT, CDR2 FQDESV (reference sequence).

This clone was recorded only once. Sequence at one end of the junction differs from germline and may be a read error. The chain uses TRBV11-2 and TRBJ1-6; 7 bases match TRBD1. The germline V gene has CDR1 SGHAT and CDR2 FQNNGV. This CDR3 is 15 amino acids long. The CDR3 bases are TGTGCCAGCAGCCTAGAGGACAGGCTCAATTCACCCCTCCACTTT. Amino acids: CASSLEDRLNSPLHF.

The chain couples TRBV7-9 to TRBJ2-2; the D gene is possibly TRBD1 (5 bases). Germline CDR1 SEHNR, CDR2 FQNEAQ (reference sequence). The CDR3 is 15 residues long. With 6 bases removed from V and 1 base from J, the gap between germline ends came to 12 bases. The CDR3 bases are TGTGCCAGCAGTCCTCTCACAGGGAACACCGGGGAGCTGTTTTTT. Its translation: CASSPLTGNTGELFF. Drawing the rest from reference TRBV7-9 and TRBJ2-2, the complete variable domain is DTGVSQNPRHKITKRGQNVTFRCDPISEHNRLYWYRQTLGQGPEFLTYFQNEAQLEKSRLLSDRFSAERPKGSFSTLEIQRTEQGDSAMYLCASSPLTGNTGELFFGEGSRLTVL.

The J gene is TRBJ2-7, the V gene TRBV28; D might be TRBD2 (6 bases). The germline V and J ends were trimmed by 3 bases and 0 bases, with 15 bases remaining between them. The CDR3 loop spans 16 amino acids. Germline CDR1 reads MDHEN; CDR2 reads SYDVKM. CDR3 amino acids: CASSFPLAHPSYEQYF. In DNA form, the CDR3 reads TGTGCCAGCAGTTTCCCCCTAGCGCATCCCTCCTACGAGCAGTACTTC.

V usage is TRBV5-1 and J usage is TRBJ2-7; no reliable D call. V was shortened by 0 bases and J by 0 bases, with 7 bases between the two germline ends. CDR1 is SGHRS, CDR2 YFSETQ, per germline. This CDR3 is 14 amino acids long. This CDR3 is CASSLASSSYEQYF. Written as DNA, the CDR3 is TGCGCCAGCAGCTTGGCGTCCTCCTCCTACGAGCAGTACTTC.

This chain connects TRBV21-1 to TRBJ2-5; TRBD2, as called in the table, went unchecked against the DNA. TRBV21-1 is a pseudogene. This CDR3 region has 16 residues. CDR3: CASSGRAGEYQETQYF. The CDR3 nucleotides read TGTGCCAGCAGCGGGCGAGCGGGAGAGTACCAAGAGACCCAGTACTTC.

V and J are TRBV2 and TRBJ2-5, with TRBD2 matching 10 bases. This CDR3 spans 17 amino acids. Germline V gene sequence: CDR1 SNHLY, CDR2 FYNNEI. Trimming removed 7 bases from V and 3 bases from J; junction bases left unmatched: 14. CDR3: CASIYRLAGETKETQYF. The CDR3 coding sequence is TGTGCCAGCATATACAGGCTAGCGGGGGAGACGAAAGAGACCCAGTACTTC.

This clone appeared once. The chain couples TRBV28 to TRBJ2-5, with D perhaps matching TRBD2 (6 bases). The CDR3 spans 14 residues. Deletions cut 5 bases from V and 5 bases from J, with 15 bases between. Germline V gives CDR1 MDHEN, CDR2 SYDVKM. CDR3 region: CASSPPGGRETQYF. The DNA of the CDR3 is TGTGCCAGCAGTCCCCCCGGGGGACGGGAGACCCAGTACTTC.

The chain carries TRBV6-1 and TRBJ2-7; D gene unclear. The CDR3 spans 12 residues. Deletions cut 5 bases from V and 3 bases from J, with 8 bases between. Germline-derived CDR1 and CDR2 are MNHNS and SASEGT. The CDR3 spells CASSSYYYEQYF. CDR3 sequence (DNA): TGTGCCAGCAGTTCATATTACTACGAGCAGTACTTC.

The chain links TRBV11-2 to TRBJ2-7; D might be TRBD1 or TRBD2, each matching 6 bases. The V end was cut by 1 base, the J end by 3 bases, with 10 bases between. CDR1 and CDR2 (germline): SGHAT, FQNNGV. CDR3 length equals 14 residues. Here the CDR3 reads CASSLGGGGYEQYF. The CDR3 DNA reads TGTGCCAGCAGCTTAGGAGGAGGGGGCTACGAGCAGTACTTC.

This rearrangement joins TRBV28 to TRBJ2-7; TRBD2 matches at 10 bases. The V gene's germline CDR1 is MDHEN and CDR2 SYDVKM. The junction had 6 bases not matched to a gene; V was cut back by 2 bases and J by 5 bases. There are 15 residues in the CDR3. CDR3 bases: TGTGCCAGCAGTTTAAGAAGGACTAGCGGCCACGAGCAGTACTTC. Translation gives CASSLRRTSGHEQYF.

This chain uses TRBV6-6 with TRBJ2-7; D might be TRBD1 or TRBD2, each matching 6 bases. Trimming left V 6 bases short and J 4 bases short, with 16 bases between. There are 14 residues in the CDR3. Germline CDR1 is MNHNY and CDR2 is SVGAGI (reference sequence). CDR3 loop: CASSPPGGGYEQYF. As DNA, the CDR3 is TGTGCCAGCAGCCCACCCGGAGGGGGATACGAGCAGTACTTC.

The chain uses TRBV7-2 and TRBJ2-7; D is ambiguous. The CDR3 runs 12 residues. V dropped 1 base and J dropped 5 bases, with 6 bases sitting between them. Looked up from germline, CDR1 is SGHTA and CDR2 is FQGNSA. CDR3 protein: CASSLVDNEQYF. The CDR3 coding sequence is TGTGCCAGCAGCTTAGTAGATAACGAGCAGTACTTC.

As to this clone: The junction departs from germline at one end; a sequencing error may be responsible. The chain links TRBV28 to TRBJ1-1; possible D gene TRBD1, 5 bases. Germline V lookup: CDR1 MDHEN, CDR2 SYDVKM. The CDR3 totals 13 residues. The CDR3 spells CFTLMGEGTEAFF. The CDR3 DNA reads as TGCTTCACCCTTATGGGGGAGGGGACTGAAGCTTTCTTT.

J is TRBJ2-2 and V is TRBV19, with TRBD2 as a possible D gene (7 bases). The CDR3 spans 18 residues. Germline V gives CDR1 LNHDA, CDR2 SQIVND (reference sequence). Between the trimmed V and J ends, which lost 2 bases and 3 bases, there was a span of 19 bases. Here the CDR3 DNA reads TGTGCCAGTAGTATAAGAGGGGGGGCCCGCTTTGACACCGGGGAGCTGTTTTTT. This sequence encodes CASSIRGGARFDTGELFF. The full variable domain, its missing parts supplied by reference TRBV19 and TRBJ2-2, is DGGITQSPKYLFRKEGQNVTLSCEQNLNHDAMYWYRQDPGQGLRLIYYSQIVNDFQKGDIAEGYSVSREKKESFPLTVTSAQKNPTAFYLCASSIRGGARFDTGELFFGEGSRLTVL.

The J gene is TRBJ1-2, the V gene TRBV25-1; no firm D call. Looked up from germline, CDR1 is MGHDK and CDR2 is SYGVNS. V was cut by 1 base and J by 4 bases, with 10 bases left in between. The CDR3 runs to 14 residues. The chain's CDR3 is CASSESGRSYGYTF. CDR3 coding DNA: TGTGCCAGCAGTGAATCCGGTCGGTCCTATGGCTACACCTTC.

The rearrangement links TRBV19 to TRBJ2-3; the match to TRBD1 covers 7 bases. Germline lookup yields CDR1 LNHDA and CDR2 SQIVND (reference sequence). The CDR3 spans 15 residues. Losses at the gene ends were 1 base for V and 2 bases for J; bases not matched to a gene: 3. CDR3 bases: TGTGCCAGTAGTATAGGAGGGGGCGACACAGATACGCAGTATTTT. This codes for CASSIGGGDTDTQYF.

The chain has TRBV10-3 and TRBJ1-5, with D unresolved. The CDR3 is made up of 14 amino acids. The germline V gene encodes CDR1 ENHRY and CDR2 SYGVKD. The V gene lost 0 bases and the J gene lost 7 bases, with 10 bases spanning the gap. As DNA, the CDR3 is TGTGCCATCAGTGAGTCTGGCCTCATGCAGCCCCAGCATTTT. Its protein is CAISESGLMQPQHF.

V gene TRBV5-4 combines with J gene TRBJ2-3, with D tentatively TRBD2 (5 bases). CDR1 is SGHNT and CDR2 is YYREEE in the germline V gene (reference sequence). The CDR3 sequence is 13 residues long. The V and J ends lost 3 bases and 12 bases respectively, with 17 bases between them. CDR3 in DNA: TGTGCCAGCAGCTGGGCTGGTAGCGCGGTTCAGTATTTT. It yields the protein CASSWAGSAVQYF.

The chain uses TRBV4-2 and TRBJ1-1; the D is unclear. CDR3 length: 12 residues. Trimming left V 1 base short and J 7 bases short, with 7 bases between. CDR1 and CDR2 (germline): LGHNA, YNFKEQ. CDR3 in amino acids: CASSQVFGEAFF. CDR3 bases: TGTGCCAGCAGCCAAGTATTTGGTGAAGCTTTCTTT.

The rearrangement joins TRBV7-9 to TRBJ1-2; the match to TRBD1 covers 9 bases. Trimming at V came to 7 bases and at J to 6 bases, leaving 3 bases not matched to a gene. Germline loops: CDR1 SEHNR, CDR2 FQNEAQ (reference sequence). The CDR3 runs 12 residues. CDR3 protein: CASTRDRDGYTF. The CDR3 coding sequence is TGTGCCAGCACGCGGGACAGGGATGGCTACACCTTC. The variable domain in full, with the rest retrieved from reference TRBV7-9 and TRBJ1-2, is DTGVSQNPRHKITKRGQNVTFRCDPISEHNRLYWYRQTLGQGPEFLTYFQNEAQLEKSRLLSDRFSAERPKGSFSTLEIQRTEQGDSAMYLCASTRDRDGYTFGSGTRLTVV.

V gene TRBV5-1 combines with J gene TRBJ2-3; 13 bases line up with TRBD2. V gave up 2 bases and J gave up 3 bases; unmatched junction bases: 3. The CDR3 covers 16 residues. CDR1 SGHRS and CDR2 YFSETQ come from the germline V gene. The CDR3 nucleotides read TGCGCCAGCAGCTTTGGGACTAGCGGGGTAACAGATACGCAGTATTTT. Encoded protein: CASSFGTSGVTDTQYF.

The genes are TRBV5-5 and TRBJ1-4; D gene uncertain. CDR1 is SGHKS, CDR2 YYEKEE, per germline (reference sequence). Trimming took 5 bases from V and 8 from J, leaving 19 bases between them. The CDR3 loop spans 15 amino acids. CDR3: CASSLSRAVGEKLFF. The DNA for the CDR3 is TGTGCCAGCAGTCTTTCCCGGGCCGTGGGCGAAAAACTGTTTTTT.

J is TRBJ2-2 and V is TRBV9; 10 bases fit TRBD1. The length of the CDR3 is 15 residues. Germline V gives CDR1 SGDLS, CDR2 YYNGEE. With V trimmed by 0 bases and J by 7 bases, 3 bases remained unmatched. CDR3 nucleotide sequence: TGTGCCAGCAGCGTAGGACAGGGGGCCGACGGGGAGCTGTTTTTT. As protein: CASSVGQGADGELFF. Full variable domain (missing parts from reference TRBV9 and TRBJ2-2): DSGVTQTPKHLITATGQRVTLRCSPRSGDLSVYWYQQSLDQGLQFLIQYYNGEERAKGNILERFSAQQFPDLHSELNLSSLELGDSALYFCASSVGQGADGELFFGEGSRLTVL.

The gene calls are TRBV5-1 and TRBJ1-6; the D gene is possibly TRBD1 (5 bases). The CDR3 contains 17 residues. Trimming removed 0 bases from V and 0 bases from J, with 10 bases in between. Germline V CDR1 and CDR2: SGHRS, YFSETQ. This CDR3 is CASSLAGGSSYNSPLHF. The CDR3 DNA reads as TGCGCCAGCAGCTTGGCCGGGGGGTCCTCCTATAATTCACCCCTCCACTTT.

J is TRBJ1-6 and V is TRBV6-5; D is unclear. Trimming shortened V by 5 bases and J by 7 bases, and 6 bases separated the two germline ends. Looked up from germline, CDR1 is MNHEY and CDR2 is SVGAGI. The CDR3 is 12 residues long. The CDR3 DNA is TGTGCCAGCAGTGTAGGAAATTCACCCCTCCACTTT. This codes for CASSVGNSPLHF.

In this sample, this clone turned up a few times. The J gene is TRBJ2-5, the V gene TRBV28, with D perhaps TRBD2 (6 bases). This CDR3 spans 13 amino acids. CDR1 is MDHEN and CDR2 is SYDVKM in the germline V gene. V shed 2 bases and J shed 4 bases, with 8 bases lying between them. As DNA, the CDR3 is TGTGCCAGCAGTTTACGGCGGGGAGAGACCCAGTACTTC. Protein sequence: CASSLRRGETQYF.

The rearrangement joins TRBV10-3 to TRBJ2-7, with 12 bases matching TRBD1. CDR3 length: 17 amino acids. CDR1 is ENHRY and CDR2 is SYGVKD in the germline V gene. V shed 5 bases and J 1 base; nucleotides not matched to a gene: 9. The CDR3 region is CAISLPGQGAHSYEQYF. For the CDR3, the DNA is TGTGCCATCAGTTTACCGGGACAGGGGGCGCATTCCTACGAGCAGTACTTC.

The chain employs TRBV19 and TRBJ1-4, with 9 bases aligning to TRBD1. This CDR3 has 14 residues. Trimming at V came to 5 bases and at J to 5 bases, leaving 3 bases not matched to a gene. Per the germline V gene, CDR1 is LNHDA and CDR2 is SQIVND (reference sequence). The CDR3 region has the DNA TGTGCCAGTAGTGAAGACAGGGGGAATGAAAAACTGTTTTTT. Protein sequence: CASSEDRGNEKLFF. The complete variable domain, with remaining parts taken from reference TRBV19 and TRBJ1-4, reads DGGITQSPKYLFRKEGQNVTLSCEQNLNHDAMYWYRQDPGQGLRLIYYSQIVNDFQKGDIAEGYSVSREKKESFPLTVTSAQKNPTAFYLCASSEDRGNEKLFFGSGTQLSVL.